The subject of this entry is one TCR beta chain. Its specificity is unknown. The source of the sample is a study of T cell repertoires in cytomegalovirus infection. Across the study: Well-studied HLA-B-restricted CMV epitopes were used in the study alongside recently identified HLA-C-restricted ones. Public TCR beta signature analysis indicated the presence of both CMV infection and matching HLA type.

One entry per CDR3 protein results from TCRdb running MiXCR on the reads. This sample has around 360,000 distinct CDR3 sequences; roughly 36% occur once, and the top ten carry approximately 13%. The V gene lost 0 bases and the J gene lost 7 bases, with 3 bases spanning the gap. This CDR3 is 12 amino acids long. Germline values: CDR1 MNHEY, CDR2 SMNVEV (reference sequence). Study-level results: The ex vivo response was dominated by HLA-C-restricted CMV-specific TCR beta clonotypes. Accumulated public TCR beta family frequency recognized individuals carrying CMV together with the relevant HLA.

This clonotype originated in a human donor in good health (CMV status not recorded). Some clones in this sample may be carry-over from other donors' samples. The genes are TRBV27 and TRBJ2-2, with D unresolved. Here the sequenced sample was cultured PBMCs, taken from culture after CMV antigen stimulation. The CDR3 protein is CASSLSDGELFF. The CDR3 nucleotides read TGTGCCAGCAGTTTATCGGACGGGGAGCTGTTTTTT.